What follows are 22 T cell receptor beta chains derived from one specimen sequenced in a study of cytomegalovirus exposure and HLA in healthy donors. PCR used 60 Vbeta primers and 13 Jbeta primers. Generated by immunoSEQ multiplex PCR, the TCRdb table keeps only in-frame clones and is missing some. The table records around 120,000 clones, about 74% of them present only once. The sequencing input was PBMCs. All receptors come from a man aged 25-40 years in good health and CMV-seronegative.

The chain employs TRBV28 and TRBJ1-4; 9 nucleotides align to TRBD1. This CDR3 is 17 amino acids long. From germline, CDR1 is MDHEN and CDR2 SYDVKM. The V gene end was trimmed by 10 bases and the J gene end by 8 bases; junction bases not matched to a gene: 20. The CDR3 DNA reads as TGTGCCACCAGCAGTCCCGGGACAGGGAGTCGAGGCGAAAAACTGTTTTTT. Translating it yields CATSSPGTGSRGEKLFF.

The chain combines TRBV5-4 with TRBJ1-1, with D maybe TRBD1 (6 bases). Germline CDR1 SGHNT, CDR2 YYREEE (reference sequence). V shed 4 bases and J shed 5 bases, with 12 bases lying between them. This CDR3 has 13 residues. DNA for the CDR3: TGTGCCAGCAGCCCGAGGGGGTTTACTGAAGCTTTCTTT. It codes for CASSPRGFTEAFF.

The chain employs TRBV7-2 and TRBJ1-2; D might be TRBD1 (6 bases). V lost 1 base to trimming and J lost 8 bases, with 17 bases between them. This CDR3 has 15 residues. The germline CDR1 and CDR2 sequences are SGHTA and FQGNSA. The DNA for the CDR3 is TGTGCCAGCAGCTTAGGGGGGACAACTAGCGGGGGCTACACCTTC. Its translation is CASSLGGTTSGGYTF. The full variable domain, in which reference TRBV7-2 and TRBJ1-2 provide the parts outside the CDR3, is GAGVSQSPSNKVTEKGKDVELRCDPISGHTALYWYRQSLGQGLEFLIYFQGNSAPDKSGLPSDRFSAERTGGSVSTLTIQRTQQEDSAVYLCASSLGGTTSGGYTFGSGTRLTVV.

This chain links TRBV19 with TRBJ1-6; no clear D. Per the germline V gene, CDR1 is LNHDA and CDR2 is SQIVND (reference sequence). Trimming removed 5 bases at V and 6 bases at J, with 14 bases between. This CDR3 has 15 residues. The CDR3 DNA is TGTGCCAGTAGTGCGGACCCACTAGGTAATTCACCCCTCCACTTT. Its protein is CASSADPLGNSPLHF.

The chain's CDR3 is CAWSVHGGVVDTQYF. Here the CDR3 DNA reads TGTGCCTGGAGTGTACACGGGGGAGTAGTGGATACGCAGTATTTT. The chain joins TRBV30 to TRBJ2-3, with D possibly matching TRBD2 (6 bases). Per the germline V gene, CDR1 is GTSNPN and CDR2 is SVGIG (reference sequence). This CDR3 is 15 amino acids long. V was shortened by 0 bases and J by 6 bases, with 16 bases between the two germline ends.

This chain links TRBV5-5 with TRBJ2-7; D perhaps matches TRBD1 (5 bases). This CDR3 spans 13 amino acids. Germline CDR1 SGHKS, CDR2 YYEKEE (reference sequence). Trimming took off 4 bases at V and 4 bases at J, with 12 bases between the two ends. This CDR3 reads CASSAGHLYEQYF. CDR3 DNA sequence: TGTGCCAGCAGCGCCGGACACCTATACGAGCAGTACTTC.

The chain uses TRBV7-9 and TRBJ2-7; TRBD1 is a possible D gene (5 bases). This CDR3 has 15 amino acids. Germline-derived CDR1 and CDR2 are SEHNR and FQNEAQ (reference sequence). The germline V and J ends were trimmed by 0 bases and 2 bases, with 11 bases remaining between them. This CDR3 is CASSLAQVVTYEQYF. In DNA, the CDR3 is TGTGCCAGCAGCTTAGCACAGGTCGTGACCTACGAGCAGTACTTC.

This chain connects TRBV27 to TRBJ2-2; D possibly corresponds to TRBD1 (5 bases). This CDR3 contains 16 residues. Germline V CDR1 and CDR2: MNHEY, SMNVEV (reference sequence). V lost 6 bases and J 0 bases, leaving 14 bases between the germline ends. The CDR3 region has the DNA TGTGCCAGCAGGGCGACAGCAATCTCGAACACCGGGGAGCTGTTTTTT. Translating gives CASRATAISNTGELFF.

The genes are TRBV7-9 and TRBJ2-3; no reliable D call. The ends were cut back, 3 bases at V and 0 bases at J, with 10 bases in the middle. Per the germline V gene, CDR1 is SEHNR and CDR2 is FQNEAQ (reference sequence). The CDR3 has 15 residues. This chain's CDR3 is CASSLRRTSTDTQYF. CDR3 sequence (DNA): TGTGCCAGCAGCTTGAGGCGTACTAGCACAGATACGCAGTATTTT. The full variable domain, in which reference TRBV7-9 and TRBJ2-3 provide the parts outside the CDR3, is DTGVSQNPRHKITKRGQNVTFRCDPISEHNRLYWYRQTLGQGPEFLTYFQNEAQLEKSRLLSDRFSAERPKGSFSTLEIQRTEQGDSAMYLCASSLRRTSTDTQYFGPGTRLTVL.

This clone was picked up a small number of times. The V gene is TRBV27, the J gene TRBJ1-1; 7 nucleotides line up with TRBD1. Germline V lookup: CDR1 MNHEY, CDR2 SMNVEV (reference sequence). The CDR3 contains 15 residues. V was pared by 5 bases and J by 1 base, with 7 bases of the junction left unmatched. The CDR3 loop is CASSPRQGANTEAFF. CDR3 in DNA: TGTGCCAGCAGTCCCCGACAGGGAGCGAACACTGAAGCTTTCTTT.

The chain links TRBV11-3 to TRBJ2-2; the match to TRBD1 covers 8 bases. This CDR3 is built from 15 residues. Germline CDR1 reads SGHNT; CDR2 reads YENEEA. Losses at the gene ends were 5 bases for V and 0 bases for J; bases not matched to a gene: 2. The CDR3 here is CASSPQGANTGELFF. The CDR3 bases are TGTGCCAGCAGCCCACAGGGGGCGAACACCGGGGAGCTGTTTTTT.

V usage is TRBV28 and J usage is TRBJ2-7; D gene unclear. CDR3 length: 11 amino acids. CDR1 and CDR2 (germline): MDHEN, SYDVKM. The V gene lost 3 bases and the J gene lost 3 bases, with 3 bases spanning the gap. The CDR3 DNA sequence: TGTGCCAGCAGTTTTATCTACGAGCAGTACTTC. Protein sequence: CASSFIYEQYF.

This clone was recorded a few times. This chain uses TRBV7-8 with TRBJ1-2; no clear D gene. The CDR3 extends over 13 amino acids. Looked up from germline, CDR1 is SGHVS and CDR2 is FQNEAQ. Deletions cut 5 bases from V and 8 bases from J, with 15 bases between. As DNA, the CDR3 is TGTGCCAGCAGCCCCGAGGTGGTTCCCGGCTACACCTTC. Protein: CASSPEVVPGYTF.

V and J are TRBV11-2 and TRBJ2-7; D gene unclear. Germline V gives CDR1 SGHAT, CDR2 FQNNGV. Trimming took 2 bases from V and 5 from J, leaving 10 bases between them. CDR3 length: 13 residues. The CDR3 DNA sequence: TGTGCCAGCAGCTTACTAGTTTCCAACGAGCAGTACTTC. Amino acid sequence: CASSLLVSNEQYF.

As for this clone: Other DNA sequences in the sample encode the same CDR3. V and J are TRBV5-1 and TRBJ2-7; the match to TRBD1 covers 7 bases. The ends lost 4 bases at V and 7 bases at J; junction bases unmatched: 11. The CDR3 is made up of 14 amino acids. Germline values: CDR1 SGHRS, CDR2 YFSETQ. DNA of the CDR3: TGCGCCAGCAGCGTCCTCGACAGGGCTTATGAGCAGTACTTC. Protein product: CASSVLDRAYEQYF.

The chain employs TRBV7-2 and TRBJ2-7; a possible D gene is TRBD2 (5 bases). Trimming stripped 3 bases from V and 5 bases from J, with 14 bases between. CDR1 and CDR2 from the germline V gene are SGHTA and FQGNSA. CDR3 size: 14 residues. CDR3 coding DNA: TGTGCCAGCAGCTTTACTAGAAAGCCCAACGAGCAGTACTTC. The encoded protein is CASSFTRKPNEQYF.

The chain uses TRBV19 and TRBJ2-7, with 7 bases matching TRBD1. The CDR3 loop spans 15 amino acids. V gave up 6 bases and J gave up 2 bases; unmatched junction bases: 10. Germline V gives CDR1 LNHDA, CDR2 SQIVND (reference sequence). DNA for the CDR3: TGTGCCAGTAGCAGGGACAGTTATGGGACCTACGAGCAGTACTTC. It encodes CASSRDSYGTYEQYF.

The V and J genes are TRBV7-9 and TRBJ1-2; 7 bases line up with TRBD1. This CDR3 spans 18 amino acids. Germline V gives CDR1 SEHNR, CDR2 FQNEAQ (reference sequence). The J segment lost 4 bases and the V segment lost 2 bases, leaving 16 bases of the junction unmatched. The CDR3 region has the DNA TGTGCCAGCAGCTTACTGGGAAGGGACAGCCTCTTTCCCTATGGCTACACCTTC. Translating gives CASSLLGRDSLFPYGYTF. Based on the CDR3 plus reference TRBV7-9 and TRBJ1-2, the full variable domain is DTGVSQNPRHKITKRGQNVTFRCDPISEHNRLYWYRQTLGQGPEFLTYFQNEAQLEKSRLLSDRFSAERPKGSFSTLEIQRTEQGDSAMYLCASSLLGRDSLFPYGYTFGSGTRLTVV.

The CDR3 is CASSLEASGQETQYF. CDR3 DNA: TGTGCCAGCAGCTTGGAGGCGTCGGGCCAAGAGACCCAGTACTTC. This chain links TRBV5-4 with TRBJ2-5; D is uncertain. There are 15 residues in the CDR3. Trimming cost V 0 bases and J 1 base, with 10 bases left between them. Germline V gene lookup returns CDR1 SGHNT and CDR2 YYREEE (reference sequence).

This chain links TRBV9 with TRBJ2-2, with D possibly matching TRBD1 (6 bases). The CDR3 runs 17 residues. Between the trimmed V and J ends, which lost 4 bases and 2 bases, there was a span of 18 bases. The germline V gene encodes CDR1 SGDLS and CDR2 YYNGEE. The CDR3 loop reads CASSSRTARINTGELFF. For the CDR3, the DNA is TGTGCCAGCAGCTCACGGACAGCGAGGATCAACACCGGGGAGCTGTTTTTT. The whole variable domain, filled in from reference TRBV9 and TRBJ2-2, reads DSGVTQTPKHLITATGQRVTLRCSPRSGDLSVYWYQQSLDQGLQFLIQYYNGEERAKGNILERFSAQQFPDLHSELNLSSLELGDSALYFCASSSRTARINTGELFFGEGSRLTVL.

V and J are TRBV6-6 and TRBJ1-4; D not certain. CDR1 is MNHNY, CDR2 SVGAGI, per germline (reference sequence). The V end lost 5 bases, the J end lost 6 bases, and 16 bases lay between the germline ends. The CDR3 has 15 residues. CDR3 in DNA: TGTGCCAGCAGTGGTCCGGGAGGGTACGATGAAAAACTGTTTTTT. As protein: CASSGPGGYDEKLFF.

This clone was found once. This rearrangement joins TRBV4-2 to TRBJ2-5; 8 bases agree with TRBD2. With V trimmed by 4 bases and J by 4 bases, 5 bases remained unmatched. Germline values: CDR1 LGHNA, CDR2 YNFKEQ. The CDR3 totals 14 residues. The CDR3 sequence is CASSPAGGSETQYF. The CDR3 DNA is TGTGCCAGCAGCCCTGCGGGGGGATCAGAGACCCAGTACTTC.